The 17 T cell receptor beta chains in this list originate from one sample, sequenced in a study of blood T cells in healthy people across ages. A second PCR of about 6 to 12 cycles used a sample-barcoded 5' primer and a J-beta primer mix. One entry per CDR3 protein, called by TCRdb with MiXCR from the 5' RACE reads. The sample records fewer than 1.5 million distinct CDR3 sequences, 42% being singletons. Sequencing used blood. The source is a woman younger than 30 in good health.

The gene calls are TRBV7-3 and TRBJ2-1, with 7 bases identical to TRBD1. The V gene's germline CDR1 is SGHTA and CDR2 FQGTGA. This CDR3 is 15 amino acids long. The V segment lost 2 bases and the J segment 9 bases; nucleotides outside the gene matches: 10. CDR3 DNA sequence: TGTGCCAGCAGCTTATCCGGGACAGATAATTCTGAGCAGTTCTTC. It is translated as CASSLSGTDNSEQFF.

The chain is built from TRBV2 and TRBJ2-1, with D uncertain. V lost 3 bases and J lost 0, with 9 bases in between. The CDR3 has 15 amino acids. Germline assignment: CDR1 SNHLY and CDR2 FYNNEI. CDR3 bases: TGTGCCAGCAGTGACACTTCAGGCTCCTACAATGAGCAGTTCTTC. Residues: CASSDTSGSYNEQFF.

This clonotype was counted many times. The genes are TRBV7-7 and TRBJ2-1, with 8 bases lining up with TRBD2. This CDR3 comprises 15 residues. V lost 0 bases, J lost 9 bases, and 7 bases stayed unmatched. Per germline, CDR1 SSHAT and CDR2 FNYEAQ (reference sequence). The chain's CDR3 is CASSLAASGSGEQFF. The DNA of the CDR3 is TGTGCCAGCAGCTTAGCGGCTAGCGGGTCGGGTGAGCAGTTCTTC.

The rearrangement links TRBV4-1 to TRBJ1-3; D is uncertain. The CDR3 extends over 16 amino acids. CDR1 and CDR2 (germline): MGHRA, YSYEKL. Deletions cut 0 bases from V and 2 bases from J, with 11 bases between. CDR3 DNA sequence: TGCGCCAGCAGCCAAGAAGGACGGCCCGCTGGAAACACCATATATTTT. Translated: CASSQEGRPAGNTIYF.

The rearrangement links TRBV20-1 to TRBJ2-1; 10 positions agree with TRBD2. The V and J ends lost 5 bases and 10 bases, in that order; junction bases with no gene match: 8. The CDR3 is 13 residues long. Per germline, CDR1 DFQATT and CDR2 SNEGSKA (reference sequence). The CDR3 region is CSAYLAGAEEQFF. CDR3 DNA: TGCAGTGCTTATCTAGCGGGAGCTGAGGAGCAGTTCTTC.

The chain combines TRBV20-1 with TRBJ2-1; weak D call: TRBD2 (7 bases). The CDR3 consists of 16 residues. CDR1 is DFQATT, CDR2 SNEGSKA, per germline (reference sequence). CDR3 region: CRVWAGGPSSYNEQFF. For the CDR3, the DNA is TGCAGGGTATGGGCCGGGGGGCCTAGCTCCTACAATGAGCAGTTCTTC.

This chain joins TRBV10-3 and TRBJ1-2; no reliable D call. CDR3 size: 15 residues. Germline V CDR1 and CDR2: ENHRY, SYGVKD. The V and J ends lost 1 base and 6 bases respectively, with 15 bases between them. Here the CDR3 DNA reads TGTGCCATCAGTGAGTGGGCGTCTTCGCAGCATGGCTACACCTTC. Translated: CAISEWASSQHGYTF.

The chain is built from TRBV7-2 and TRBJ1-2; D ambiguous. CDR3 length: 18 amino acids. The V end was cut by 1 base, the J end by 1 base, with 19 bases between. The germline V gene encodes CDR1 SGHTA and CDR2 FQGNSA. Written as DNA, the CDR3 is TGTGCCAGCAGCTTAGGTCTCGGCGGGTTCTTAATTAACTATGGCTACACCTTC. Its protein product is CASSLGLGGFLINYGYTF.

The chain joins TRBV20-1 to TRBJ1-5; D possibly corresponds to TRBD1 (5 bases). The CDR3 is 15 residues long. Germline V lookup: CDR1 DFQATT, CDR2 SNEGSKA (reference sequence). The V end lost 3 bases, the J end lost 7 bases, and 19 bases lay between the germline ends. CDR3 sequence (DNA): TGCAGTGCTAGGGGTGGGGGGGAGCGAGGGCAGCCCCAGCATTTT. Residues: CSARGGGERGQPQHF.

This clonotype was recorded once. The chain has TRBV2 and TRBJ1-5, with 8 bases that match TRBD1. CDR1 and CDR2 from the germline V gene are SNHLY and FYNNEI. The length of the CDR3 is 16 residues. The ends lost 5 bases at V and 3 bases at J; junction bases unmatched: 9. DNA for the CDR3: TGTGCCAGCAGTCAAGACCGGGACAGGATCAATCAGCCCCAGCATTTT. It is translated as CASSQDRDRINQPQHF.

This clonotype was seen a handful of times. The rearrangement joins TRBV5-1 to TRBJ1-6; 8 nucleotides align to TRBD1. J lost 7 bases, V lost 2 bases, and 5 bases had no gene match. Germline V lookup: CDR1 SGHRS, CDR2 YFSETQ. This CDR3 spans 15 amino acids. CDR3 DNA sequence: TGCGCCAGCAGCTTCCGGACAGGGACGAATTCACCCCTCCACTTT. Residues: CASSFRTGTNSPLHF.

The rearrangement joins TRBV7-2 to TRBJ2-5; 12 bases align to TRBD2. V gave up 5 bases and J gave up 2 bases; unmatched junction bases: 6. CDR3 size: 16 residues. CDR1 and CDR2 from the germline V gene are SGHTA and FQGNSA. CDR3 residues: CASSPKTSGRQETQYF. The CDR3 DNA is TGTGCCAGCAGCCCGAAGACTAGCGGGAGACAAGAGACCCAGTACTTC.

The chain combines TRBV5-5 with TRBJ2-1; D is perhaps TRBD2 (7 bases). The CDR3 has 15 residues. Germline CDR1 is SGHKS and CDR2 is YYEKEE (reference sequence). V was trimmed by 1 base and J by 5 bases, leaving 13 bases between them. CDR3 region: CASSLSRGPNNEQFF. The CDR3 region has the DNA TGTGCCAGCAGCTTGTCGCGGGGGCCAAACAATGAGCAGTTCTTC.

This clonotype has only a few counts. The chain recombines TRBV7-3 with TRBJ2-3, with TRBD2 identical over 13 bases. Germline V gene data show CDR1 as SGHTA and CDR2 as FQGTGA. With V trimmed by 4 bases and J by 5 bases, 12 bases remained unmatched. CDR3 length: 18 residues. CDR3 sequence: CASSSPLGLAGVGDTQYF. CDR3 sequence (DNA): TGTGCCAGCAGCTCCCCCCTCGGACTAGCGGGGGTGGGAGATACGCAGTATTTT.

This clonotype came up once. The chain recombines TRBV28 with TRBJ1-2, with TRBD1 as a possible D gene (5 bases). Per the germline V gene, CDR1 is MDHEN and CDR2 is SYDVKM. This CDR3 is 14 amino acids long. V gave up 1 base and J gave up 4 bases, with 10 bases separating them. CDR3 in amino acids: CASSLLDRPYGYTF. The CDR3 region has the DNA TGTGCCAGCAGTTTATTAGACAGACCCTATGGCTACACCTTC.

A few counts support this clonotype. J is TRBJ1-2 and V is TRBV4-2, with 7 bases aligning to TRBD1. The CDR3 extends over 13 amino acids. The V segment lost 2 bases and the J segment 6 bases; nucleotides outside the gene matches: 3. Germline V gene sequence: CDR1 LGHNA, CDR2 YNFKEQ. CDR3 protein: CASSQLQGDGYTF. The CDR3 coding sequence is TGTGCCAGCAGCCAACTCCAGGGGGATGGCTACACCTTC.

V gene TRBV4-1 combines with J gene TRBJ1-6; tentatively, D is TRBD1 (6 bases). V lost 0 bases to trimming and J lost 9 bases, with 12 bases between them. The germline V gene encodes CDR1 MGHRA and CDR2 YSYEKL. The CDR3 totals 15 residues. CDR3 in DNA: TGCGCCAGCAGCCAAGACAAGGGGGGTAGTTCACCCCTCCACTTT. Protein product: CASSQDKGGSSPLHF.